A single sample is the source of the 20 T cell receptor beta chains below, sequenced in a study of blood T cell repertoires in COVID-19. The table came from immunoSEQ multiplex PCR; TCRdb's copy has only in-frame clones and leaves some out. The table has roughly 120,000 clones, around three quarters seen once. The source material was peripheral blood. The origin of the receptors is an older woman with acute or convalescent COVID-19.

This clone was observed at least ten times. This chain joins TRBV4-1 and TRBJ1-1; 8 nucleotides match TRBD1. The junction had 16 bases not matched to a gene; V was cut back by 0 bases and J by 4 bases. Germline V gene sequence: CDR1 MGHRA, CDR2 YSYEKL. The CDR3 sequence is 19 residues long. The CDR3 DNA reads TGCGCCAGCAGCCAAGATGAGGGACAGGTTGGGCTCTGGGGCACTGAAGCTTTCTTT. This gives the protein CASSQDEGQVGLWGTEAFF.

The chain uses TRBV29-1 and TRBJ2-7; D gene ambiguous. With 6 bases removed from V and 4 bases from J, the gap between germline ends came to 13 bases. In germline, CDR1 is SQVTM, CDR2 ANQGSEA. The CDR3 is 12 residues long. In DNA form, the CDR3 reads TGCAGCGTCAAAAAAGACACGTACGAGCAGTACTTC. Translation: CSVKKDTYEQYF.

The chain couples TRBV18 to TRBJ1-1; D may be TRBD1 (6 bases). This CDR3 region has 15 residues. Germline V gives CDR1 KGHSH, CDR2 LQKENI. V lost 3 bases, J lost 0 bases, and 11 bases lay in between. The CDR3: CASSPGRGLNTEAFF. The CDR3 DNA sequence: TGTGCCAGCTCACCCGGCAGGGGACTGAACACTGAAGCTTTCTTT. Looking up the rest from reference TRBV18 and TRBJ1-1 gives the full variable domain: NAGVMQNPRHLVRRRGQEARLRCSPMKGHSHVYWYRQLPEEGLKFMVYLQKENIIDESGMPKERFSAEFPKEGPSILRIQQVVRGDSAAYFCASSPGRGLNTEAFFGQGTRLTVV.

This clone has more than one count but fewer than ten. The V call is TRBV3-1 (or the pseudogene TRBV3-2), the J call TRBJ1-2, with 9 bases lining up with TRBD1. Germline V gene data show CDR1 as LGHDT and CDR2 as YNNKEL (reference sequence). This CDR3 contains 14 residues. V lost 1 base and J lost 5; bases outside the gene matches: 2. Written as DNA, the CDR3 is TGTGCCAGCAGCCAAGGACAGGGGGGATATGGCTACACCTTC. Protein sequence: CASSQGQGGYGYTF.

The chain employs TRBV15 and TRBJ1-4; no clear D. CDR1 LNHNV and CDR2 YYDKDF come from the germline V gene (reference sequence). The V end lost 2 bases, the J end lost 4 bases, and 5 bases lay between the germline ends. The CDR3 has 13 residues. CDR3 sequence reads: CATSRQVNEKLFF. CDR3 nucleotide sequence: TGTGCCACCAGCAGACAGGTTAATGAAAAACTGTTTTTT.

This sequence joins TRBV6-1 and TRBJ2-7, with TRBD2 matching over 7 bases. The CDR3 runs 15 residues. J gave up 2 bases and V 2 bases, and 6 bases lay outside the gene matches. The germline V gene has CDR1 MNHNS and CDR2 SASEGT. The CDR3 spells CASSEWSSGTYEQYF. CDR3 bases: TGTGCCAGCAGTGAATGGTCTAGCGGAACCTACGAGCAGTACTTC.

The rearrangement joins TRBV14 to TRBJ1-1, with TRBD1 identical over 8 bases. CDR1 SGHDN and CDR2 FVKESK come from the germline V gene. The CDR3 runs 15 residues. Trimming cost V 5 bases and J 1 base; bases outside gene matches: 6. The CDR3 protein is CASSGRTGTNTEAFF. The CDR3 region has the DNA TGTGCCAGCAGCGGACGGACAGGGACGAACACTGAAGCTTTCTTT. Using reference TRBV14 and TRBJ1-1 for the parts outside the CDR3, the full variable domain is EAGVTQFPSHSVIEKGQTVTLRCDPISGHDNLYWYRRVMGKEIKFLLHFVKESKQDESGMPNNRFLAERTGGTYSTLKVQPAELEDSGVYFCASSGRTGTNTEAFFGQGTRLTVV.

This clone was found a few times. The rearrangement links TRBV28 to TRBJ1-5; D gene uncertain. This CDR3 is 15 amino acids long. V gave up 6 bases and J gave up 7 bases, with 19 bases separating them. Per germline, CDR1 MDHEN and CDR2 SYDVKM. The CDR3 DNA follows: TGTGCCAGCAGCCCTCAGAAATCGGGTATGCAGCCCCAGCATTTT. This codes for CASSPQKSGMQPQHF. Supplemented by reference TRBV28 and TRBJ1-5, the full variable domain reads DVKVTQSSRYLVKRTGEKVFLECVQDMDHENMFWYRQDPGLGLRLIYFSYDVKMKEKGDIPEGYSVSREKKERFSLILESASTNQTSMYLCASSPQKSGMQPQHFGDGTRLSIL.

The chain carries TRBV4-1 and TRBJ1-5; 9 nucleotides match TRBD1. V dropped 1 base and J dropped 4; count of bases not matched to a gene: 17. Looked up from germline, CDR1 is MGHRA and CDR2 is YSYEKL. The CDR3 runs 20 residues. In DNA, the CDR3 is TGCGCCAGCAGCCAAGGGACAGGGGAGACAATGGGGCTGTGGAATCAGCCCCAGCATTTT. Translating gives CASSQGTGETMGLWNQPQHF.

J is TRBJ1-4 and V is TRBV5-4; D not certain. The CDR3 length is 14 residues. Germline CDR1 and CDR2: SGHNT and YYREEE (reference sequence). V shed 0 bases and J shed 5 bases, with 8 bases lying between them. The CDR3 protein is CASSLDGMNEKLFF. CDR3 sequence (DNA): TGTGCCAGCAGCTTGGACGGGATGAATGAAAAACTGTTTTTT.

CDR3 nucleotides: TGTGCCAGCAGCTTGAGGGGGGGCGAAGGTGAAAAACTGTTTTTT. It encodes CASSLRGGEGEKLFF. The chain combines TRBV13 with TRBJ1-4; maybe TRBD1 (6 bases). Trimming stripped 3 bases from V and 7 bases from J, with 15 bases between. The germline V gene has CDR1 PRHDT and CDR2 FYEKMQ (reference sequence). The CDR3 has 15 residues.

Here the CDR3 reads CASRGGRGQGTEAFF. Here the CDR3 DNA reads TGTGCCAGCAGGGGGGGCAGGGGGCAGGGCACTGAAGCTTTCTTT. This chain uses TRBV6-5 with TRBJ1-1; TRBD1 matches at 8 bases. The CDR3 length is 15 residues. V shed 6 bases, J shed 4 bases, and the junction held 10 bases outside the gene matches. The germline CDR1 and CDR2 sequences are MNHEY and SVGAGI.

Notes on this clone: Distinct nucleotide sequences in the sample also encode this CDR3. The genes are TRBV6-5 and TRBJ2-1; a weak D match, TRBD2 (5 bases). V was clipped by 0 bases and J by 4 bases, with 10 bases between them. The CDR3 runs to 15 residues. CDR1 is MNHEY and CDR2 is SVGAGI in the germline V gene. CDR3 protein: CASSYSNRGYNEQFF. The CDR3 nucleotides read TGTGCCAGCAGTTACTCGAACCGGGGTTACAATGAGCAGTTCTTC.

The chain couples TRBV6-2 or TRBV6-3 to TRBJ1-2; weak D call: TRBD1 (6 bases). The V end was cut by 2 bases, the J end by 6 bases, with 10 bases between. This CDR3 has 13 residues. In germline, CDR1 is MNHEY, CDR2 SVGEGT. The CDR3 spells CASSYPGAHGYTF. The CDR3 nucleotides are TGTGCCAGCAGTTACCCAGGGGCCCATGGCTACACCTTC.

The chain couples TRBV7-9 to TRBJ2-1; 8 positions match TRBD1. CDR3 length: 13 amino acids. V lost 5 bases and J lost 7; bases outside the gene matches: 4. The germline V gene encodes CDR1 SEHNR and CDR2 FQNEAQ (reference sequence). The DNA for the CDR3 is TGTGCCAGCAGCGTGGACAGGGTGAATGAGCAGTTCTTC. Translated, it gives CASSVDRVNEQFF.

This clone was seen more than once but under ten times. The chain has TRBV5-1 and TRBJ2-5; 14 bases fit TRBD2. In germline, CDR1 is SGHRS, CDR2 YFSETQ. V lost 4 bases, J lost 1 base, and 3 bases stayed unmatched. CDR3 length: 16 amino acids. The CDR3 reads CASSPGLAGAQETQYF. The CDR3 nucleotides read TGCGCCAGCAGCCCGGGACTAGCGGGGGCCCAAGAGACCCAGTACTTC.

J is TRBJ1-6 and V is TRBV12-3 or TRBV12-4, with D unresolved. This CDR3 region has 13 residues. Trimming took 6 bases from V and 7 from J, leaving 10 bases between them. The CDR3 bases are TGTGCCAGCAGCCGGGTCGCGAATTCACCCCTCCACTTT. As protein: CASSRVANSPLHF.

The genes are TRBV7-2 and TRBJ1-2, with 7 bases lining up with TRBD1. CDR3 length: 13 amino acids. The germline V gene has CDR1 SGHTA and CDR2 FQGNSA. The V gene end was trimmed by 4 bases and the J gene end by 8 bases; junction bases not matched to a gene: 7. The CDR3 DNA reads as TGTGCCAGCAGCTCAACAGGGGATTGGGGCTACACCTTC. It encodes CASSSTGDWGYTF.

This chain uses TRBV2 with TRBJ2-2; tentatively, D is TRBD2 (5 bases). The CDR3 length is 15 residues. V lost 0 bases and J lost 3, with 8 bases in between. In germline, CDR1 is SNHLY, CDR2 FYNNEI. CDR3 bases: TGTGCCAGCAGTGAAGCGCGGGTTGACACCGGGGAGCTGTTTTTT. Protein sequence: CASSEARVDTGELFF.

This clone was seen a handful of times. The CDR3 spells CASSPGRDEKLFF. The CDR3 nucleotides are TGTGCCAGCTCACCAGGGAGAGATGAAAAACTGTTTTTT. V is TRBV18 and J is TRBJ1-4, with D uncertain. V lost 2 bases and J 6 bases, leaving 7 bases between the germline ends. The CDR3 has 13 residues. Germline CDR1 and CDR2: KGHSH and LQKENI.